This T cell receptor (beta chain) originates from a study of CD8 T cells in ankylosing spondylitis. General observations from the study: In ankylosing spondylitis patients, matched synovial fluid reportedly showed significant enrichment of disease-linked clones. Apparently characteristic of ankylosing spondylitis blood was a TCR beta motif (about 8 highly homologous variants). Disease-linked clones bore a CD8+ phenotype and were relatively rare in peripheral blood.

The authors made TCR beta libraries by quantitative 5'-RACE with molecular barcodes. A single record per CDR3 protein comes from TCRdb applying MiXCR to the 5' RACE reads. The data contain about 27,000 distinct CDR3 sequences, 6.5% to 9% of them singletons. This clonotype was counted ten times or more. Its antigen remains unknown. The sample consisted of blood. This sequence was found in a male donor with ankylosing spondylitis or in good health (not recorded which).

The CDR3 nucleotides read TGTGCCACCTATGGCTCCGGGGAGCTGTTTTTT. Encoded protein: CATYGSGELFF. The rearrangement links TRBV6-6 to TRBJ2-2, with no clear D. Trimming took 10 bases from V and 6 from J, leaving 9 bases between them. Germline V CDR1 and CDR2: MNHNY, SVGAGI (reference sequence). The CDR3 length is 11 residues.